One sample yielded the 28 T cell receptor beta chains listed below, sequenced in a study of blood T cell repertoires in COVID-19. Sequencing was performed with immunoSEQ multiplex PCR; in TCRdb, only in-frame clones are kept and a portion is missing. In the table there are 110,000 or so clones, roughly 90% of which are singletons. The sequenced material came from peripheral blood. The receptor set was obtained from a human donor in a cohort sampled during active COVID-19.

This sequence joins TRBV12-3 or TRBV12-4 and TRBJ1-1; the match to TRBD1 covers 7 bases. Trimming took 6 bases from V and 6 from J; bases not matched to a gene: 7. CDR3 length: 13 residues. The CDR3: CASSYRQGSEAFF. The DNA for the CDR3 is TGTGCCAGCAGCTACCGACAGGGCTCTGAAGCTTTCTTT.

This chain connects TRBV5-1 to TRBJ2-3, with D maybe TRBD2 (6 bases). The germline V gene encodes CDR1 SGHRS and CDR2 YFSETQ. Deletions cut 7 bases from V and 2 bases from J, with 14 bases between. CDR3 length: 14 residues. CDR3 in amino acids: CASRRDLYTDTQYF. As DNA, the CDR3 is TGCGCCAGCCGGAGGGACTTGTACACAGATACGCAGTATTTT.

This clone was recorded only once. The chain joins TRBV11-3 to TRBJ2-7, with a tentative D call TRBD1 (5 bases). V dropped 0 bases and J dropped 2 bases, with 8 bases sitting between them. Germline CDR1 is SGHNT and CDR2 is YENEEA. The CDR3 sequence is 14 residues long. The chain's CDR3 is CASSLDRATYEQYF. The CDR3 DNA is TGTGCCAGCAGCTTAGACAGGGCCACCTACGAGCAGTACTTC.

This clone was detected a few times. V is TRBV6-6 and J is TRBJ1-3; 7 positions match TRBD1. This CDR3 comprises 13 residues. Germline CDR1 and CDR2: MNHNY and SVGAGI (reference sequence). With V trimmed by 3 bases and J by 15 bases, 11 bases remained unmatched. CDR3 nucleotide sequence: TGTGCCAGCAGTTATGGACAGGATGTTTTGGGATATTTT. As protein: CASSYGQDVLGYF.

This chain links TRBV15 with TRBJ1-5, with D maybe TRBD1 (5 bases). The CDR3 is 15 amino acids. CDR1 and CDR2 from the germline V gene are LNHNV and YYDKDF (reference sequence). Trimming stripped 0 bases from V and 6 bases from J, with 12 bases between. Written as DNA, the CDR3 is TGTGCCACCAGCAGAGAACAGGAAATGCGTCAGCCCCAGCATTTT. Its translation is CATSREQEMRQPQHF. Using reference TRBV15 and TRBJ1-5 for the parts outside the CDR3, the full variable domain is DAMVIQNPRYQVTQFGKPVTLSCSQTLNHNVMYWYQQKSSQAPKLLFHYYDKDFNNEADTPDNFQSRRPNTSFCFLDIRSPGLGDTAMYLCATSREQEMRQPQHFGDGTRLSIL.

The V and J genes are TRBV28 and TRBJ2-6; 8 bases align to TRBD1. This CDR3 has 16 amino acids. Unmatched junction bases numbered 14, after V lost 6 bases and J lost 10 bases. CDR1 is MDHEN and CDR2 is SYDVKM in the germline V gene. CDR3 residues: CASRSPGGPTPNVLTF. CDR3 coding DNA: TGTGCCAGCAGATCCCCAGGGGGCCCCACACCTAACGTCCTGACTTTC.

The chain carries TRBV9 and TRBJ2-2; TRBD2 matches at 11 bases. Germline V gene data show CDR1 as SGDLS and CDR2 as YYNGEE. Unmatched junction bases numbered 1, after V lost 2 bases and J lost 1 base. The CDR3 is made up of 16 amino acids. CDR3 nucleotide sequence: TGTGCCAGCAGCGTCGGACTAGCGGGGAACACCGGGGAGCTGTTTTTT. This translates into CASSVGLAGNTGELFF.

This sequence joins TRBV27 and TRBJ2-7; TRBD1 agrees at 8 bases. This CDR3 is built from 14 residues. J gave up 4 bases and V 7 bases, and 9 bases lay outside the gene matches. Germline-derived CDR1 and CDR2 are MNHEY and SMNVEV (reference sequence). The CDR3 region is CASKLDRGRYEQYF. CDR3 bases: TGTGCCAGCAAACTAGACAGGGGACGGTACGAGCAGTACTTC.

The count of this clone is one. The J gene is TRBJ2-5, the V gene TRBV29-1; 9 bases are a match to TRBD2. V lost 2 bases, J lost 6 bases, and 4 bases stayed unmatched. Germline-derived CDR1 and CDR2 are SQVTM and ANQGSEA. The CDR3 has 13 residues. CDR3 bases: TGCAGCGTTGAACGGCTAGCGGGACAGACCCAGTACTTC. Translating gives CSVERLAGQTQYF.

The chain couples TRBV2 to TRBJ2-3, with TRBD1 matching 7 bases. This CDR3 is 16 amino acids long. Germline assignment: CDR1 SNHLY and CDR2 FYNNEI. V dropped 6 bases and J dropped 2; count of bases not matched to a gene: 11. The CDR3 nucleotides read TGTGCCAGCAGCGATGAAGGACAGGCAATCACAGATACGCAGTATTTT. Its translation is CASSDEGQAITDTQYF.

This rearrangement joins TRBV19 to TRBJ2-5; 12 bases agree with TRBD2. CDR3 length equals 16 residues. V gave up 1 base and J gave up 5 bases; unmatched junction bases: 5. The V gene's germline CDR1 is LNHDA and CDR2 SQIVND (reference sequence). In DNA, the CDR3 is TGTGCCAGTAGTATAGGACTAGCGGGAGTCACGGAGACCCAGTACTTC. Translated: CASSIGLAGVTETQYF.

A single count supports this clone. This sequence joins TRBV9 and TRBJ2-5, with 9 bases matching TRBD1. There are 13 residues in the CDR3. The trim removed 6 bases at V and 4 bases at J, leaving 4 bases unmatched. Germline assignment: CDR1 SGDLS and CDR2 YYNGEE. The DNA of the CDR3 is TGTGCCAGCAACCAGGACAGGGGAGAGACCCAGTACTTC. Protein: CASNQDRGETQYF. The variable domain in full, with the rest retrieved from reference TRBV9 and TRBJ2-5, is DSGVTQTPKHLITATGQRVTLRCSPRSGDLSVYWYQQSLDQGLQFLIQYYNGEERAKGNILERFSAQQFPDLHSELNLSSLELGDSALYFCASNQDRGETQYFGPGTRLLVL.

The rearrangement links TRBV10-1 to TRBJ2-3; 11 nucleotides agree with TRBD2. The CDR3 is 17 residues long. The germline gives CDR1 WNHNN, CDR2 SYGVQD (reference sequence). V shed 2 bases, J shed 3 bases, and the junction held 7 bases outside the gene matches. CDR3 residues: CASSEGLAGGLTDTQYF. The CDR3, as DNA: TGCGCCAGCAGTGAGGGGCTAGCGGGAGGTCTTACAGATACGCAGTATTTT.

CDR3 region: CASSLALAGSWEQFF. DNA of the CDR3: TGTGCCAGCAGTTTAGCACTAGCGGGAAGTTGGGAGCAGTTCTTC. The chain links TRBV28 to TRBJ2-1; 10 bases fit TRBD2. The CDR3 loop spans 15 amino acids. With V trimmed by 2 bases and J by 10 bases, 8 bases remained unmatched. Germline CDR1 is MDHEN and CDR2 is SYDVKM.

This clone came up once. V usage is TRBV14 and J usage is TRBJ2-1; the D gene is possibly TRBD2 (6 bases). Trimming stripped 4 bases from V and 3 bases from J, with 16 bases between. Per the germline V gene, CDR1 is SGHDN and CDR2 is FVKESK. The CDR3 length is 16 residues. The CDR3 DNA reads as TGTGCCAGCAGCCTCAAGGTTACGGGACTCTACAATGAGCAGTTCTTC. This sequence encodes CASSLKVTGLYNEQFF. Together with reference TRBV14 and TRBJ2-1, the CDR3 gives the full variable domain: EAGVTQFPSHSVIEKGQTVTLRCDPISGHDNLYWYRRVMGKEIKFLLHFVKESKQDESGMPNNRFLAERTGGTYSTLKVQPAELEDSGVYFCASSLKVTGLYNEQFFGPGTRLTVL.

The rearrangement uses TRBV5-1 and TRBJ1-1, with TRBD1 as a possible D gene (5 bases). Trimming stripped 0 bases from V and 0 bases from J, with 9 bases between. This CDR3 is 15 amino acids long. Germline V gives CDR1 SGHRS, CDR2 YFSETQ. CDR3 sequence (DNA): TGCGCCAGCAGCTTGGGCGCAGGGCTGAACACTGAAGCTTTCTTT. Protein: CASSLGAGLNTEAFF.

The chain combines TRBV5-1 with TRBJ1-1; D is uncertain. Trimming took 4 bases from V and 6 from J, leaving 10 bases between them. CDR3 length: 12 amino acids. In germline, CDR1 is SGHRS, CDR2 YFSETQ. The CDR3, as DNA: TGCGCCAGCAGCCTCGGAGGGCCTGAAGCTTTCTTT. Its protein is CASSLGGPEAFF. Full variable domain (remainder filled in from reference TRBV5-1 and TRBJ1-1): KAGVTQTPRYLIKTRGQQVTLSCSPISGHRSVSWYQQTPGQGLQFLFEYFSETQRNKGNFPGRFSGRQFSNSRSEMNVSTLELGDSALYLCASSLGGPEAFFGQGTRLTVV.

CDR3 sequence: CASSLSGSGAEAFF. The DNA of the CDR3 is TGTGCCAGCAGCTTATCAGGGTCGGGGGCTGAAGCTTTCTTT. This chain uses TRBV7-9 with TRBJ1-1, with D perhaps TRBD1 (5 bases). The germline V gene has CDR1 SEHNR and CDR2 FQNEAQ (reference sequence). Trimming removed 2 bases at V and 6 bases at J, with 13 bases between. This CDR3 has 14 amino acids.

In DNA, the CDR3 is TGTGCCAGTACCCTTTTCCCGACAGGGGTTAATGGGGCCAACGTCCTGACTTTC. It encodes CASTLFPTGVNGANVLTF. V is TRBV11-2 and J is TRBJ2-6; 8 bases align to TRBD1. Germline CDR1 is SGHAT and CDR2 is FQNNGV. V was clipped by 9 bases and J by 3 bases; unmatched bases: 16. The CDR3 runs to 18 residues.

The V gene is TRBV5-4, the J gene TRBJ1-4, with D maybe TRBD1 (6 bases). V shed 4 bases and J shed 8 bases, with 18 bases lying between them. This CDR3 comprises 15 residues. The V gene's germline CDR1 is SGHNT and CDR2 YYREEE (reference sequence). In DNA form, the CDR3 reads TGTGCCAGCAGCCCTCAACAGGGCGGCGGGGAAAAACTGTTTTTT. Translation gives CASSPQQGGGEKLFF.

The chain is built from TRBV6-4 and TRBJ2-3; D is uncertain. This CDR3 is 16 amino acids long. V lost 4 bases and J lost 0, with 14 bases in between. Per the germline V gene, CDR1 is MRHNA and CDR2 is SNTAGT. This CDR3 is CASSGTAKSSTDTQYF. The CDR3 bases are TGTGCCAGCAGTGGTACAGCAAAATCTAGCACAGATACGCAGTATTTT.

The genes are TRBV11-3 and TRBJ2-7; D is undetermined. Germline V lookup: CDR1 SGHNT, CDR2 YENEEA. There are 16 residues in the CDR3. The germline V and J ends were trimmed by 2 bases and 0 bases, with 14 bases remaining between them. CDR3 in DNA: TGTGCCAGCAGCTTAAGCCCTACCGAGAGCTCCTACGAGCAGTACTTC. Translating gives CASSLSPTESSYEQYF.

The chain has TRBV14 and TRBJ1-2; D is perhaps TRBD1 (6 bases). There are 13 residues in the CDR3. With 1 base removed from V and 5 bases from J, the gap between germline ends came to 8 bases. Per the germline V gene, CDR1 is SGHDN and CDR2 is FVKESK. In DNA, the CDR3 is TGTGCCAGCAGCCAAGTGGGGGCTTATGGCTACACCTTC. As protein: CASSQVGAYGYTF.

The chain links TRBV18 to TRBJ2-3, with 13 bases that match TRBD2. This CDR3 spans 17 amino acids. Per germline, CDR1 KGHSH and CDR2 LQKENI. Trimming removed 3 bases from V and 6 bases from J; junction bases left unmatched: 9. The CDR3 loop is CASSPALLAGGPDTQYF. CDR3 sequence (DNA): TGTGCCAGCTCACCCGCCTTACTAGCGGGAGGGCCGGATACGCAGTATTTT.

This clone was seen more than once but under ten times. The chain has TRBV3-1 (or the pseudogene TRBV3-2) and TRBJ2-7; 16 nucleotides agree with TRBD2. CDR1 and CDR2 from the germline V gene are LGHDT and YNNKEL (reference sequence). Germline trimming cut 2 bases from V and 5 bases from J; bases unmatched to any gene: 6. The CDR3 is made up of 17 amino acids. CDR3 amino acids: CASSQKGLAGGPNEQYF. For the CDR3, the DNA is TGTGCCAGCAGCCAAAAGGGACTAGCGGGAGGGCCGAACGAGCAGTACTTC.

The chain joins TRBV5-8 to TRBJ2-7, with TRBD1 matching over 9 bases. Germline assignment: CDR1 SGHTS and CDR2 YDEGEE. The CDR3 totals 14 residues. V trimming: 2 bases; J trimming: 5 bases; junction bases outside the gene matches: 5. CDR3 in DNA: TGTGCCAGCAGCTTCGGGACAGGGAACGACGAGCAGTACTTC. It codes for CASSFGTGNDEQYF.

This rearrangement joins TRBV19 to TRBJ2-1; TRBD2 might be the D (6 bases). V was shortened by 6 bases and J by 6 bases, with 24 bases between the two germline ends. CDR3 size: 17 residues. Germline lookup yields CDR1 LNHDA and CDR2 SQIVND (reference sequence). This chain's CDR3 is CASSFYGRGKEGNEQFF. CDR3 in DNA: TGTGCCAGTAGCTTTTATGGGCGGGGCAAGGAGGGCAATGAGCAGTTCTTC.

The V gene is TRBV6-6, the J gene TRBJ2-1; D might be TRBD1 (5 bases). CDR1 is MNHNY, CDR2 SVGAGI, per germline (reference sequence). Trimming stripped 0 bases from V and 0 bases from J, with 6 bases between. This CDR3 region has 15 residues. Here the CDR3 DNA reads TGTGCCAGCAGTTACTCAGGGGACTCCTACAATGAGCAGTTCTTC. Encoded protein: CASSYSGDSYNEQFF.